The clone carrying this T cell receptor (beta chain) was recorded only once. This specimen belongs to a study of blood T cell repertoires in COVID-19. Those who participated ranged in age from roughly 18 to 89 years and resided in about two dozen US areas. The table came from immunoSEQ multiplex PCR; TCRdb's copy has only in-frame clones and leaves some out. The sample yields about 230,000 clones, about 91% seen once. This sequence was found in a woman aged 40 to 50 with acute COVID-19. The specimen was PBMCs or T cells enriched from blood (not recorded which).

CDR3 residues: CASSEWRGYTGELFF. CDR3 sequence (DNA): TGTGCCAGCAGTGAATGGCGGGGATACACCGGGGAGCTGTTTTTT. This chain links TRBV25-1 with TRBJ2-2, with D perhaps TRBD2 (6 bases). CDR1 MGHDK and CDR2 SYGVNS come from the germline V gene. CDR3 length: 15 residues. Trimming took 1 base from V and 3 from J, leaving 9 bases between them.